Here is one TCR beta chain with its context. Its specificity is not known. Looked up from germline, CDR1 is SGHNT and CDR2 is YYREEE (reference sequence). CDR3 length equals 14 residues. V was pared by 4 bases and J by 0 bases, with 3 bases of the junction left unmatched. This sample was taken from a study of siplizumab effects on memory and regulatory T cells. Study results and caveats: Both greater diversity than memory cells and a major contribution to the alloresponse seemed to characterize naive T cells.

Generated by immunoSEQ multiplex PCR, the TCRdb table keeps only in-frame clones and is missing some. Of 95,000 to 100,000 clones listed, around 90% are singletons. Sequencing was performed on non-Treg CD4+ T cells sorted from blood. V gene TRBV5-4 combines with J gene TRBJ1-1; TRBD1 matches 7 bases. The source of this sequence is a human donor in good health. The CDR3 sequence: CASSLDRVNTEAFF. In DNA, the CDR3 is TGTGCCAGCAGCCTCGACAGGGTGAACACTGAAGCTTTCTTT.